Presented here are 6 T cell receptor beta chains from one specimen sequenced in a study of control samples from healthy donors and cancer patients. The repertoire was sequenced with immunoSEQ multiplex PCR; TCRdb's copy has only in-frame clones and lacks some. The sample yields 100,000 to 150,000 clones, around 92% seen once. Sequenced input: PBMCs. These receptor sequences come from a man older than 75 with head and neck cancer.

V gene TRBV6-6 combines with J gene TRBJ2-2; 7 positions agree with TRBD1. The V segment lost 0 bases and the J segment 0 bases; nucleotides outside the gene matches: 1. The CDR3 has 16 amino acids. Germline CDR1 and CDR2: MNHNY and SVGAGI (reference sequence). The CDR3 spells CASSYSGQSNTGELFF. CDR3 DNA sequence: TGTGCCAGCAGTTACTCGGGACAGTCGAACACCGGGGAGCTGTTTTTT.

The V gene is TRBV10-1, the J gene TRBJ2-1; 14 bases align to TRBD2. After removal of 5 bases from V and 8 bases from J, the junction contained 5 bases not matched to a gene. Per germline, CDR1 WNHNN and CDR2 SYGVQD (reference sequence). The CDR3 contains 15 residues. The CDR3: CASSFGTSGRDEQFF. The DNA of the CDR3 is TGCGCCAGCAGTTTCGGGACTAGCGGGAGAGATGAGCAGTTCTTC.

The CDR3 loop reads CASPRDRVSYEQYF. Written as DNA, the CDR3 is TGCGCCAGCCCCCGAGACAGGGTTTCCTACGAGCAGTACTTC. This sequence joins TRBV10-1 and TRBJ2-7; 7 bases map to TRBD1. The V gene's germline CDR1 is WNHNN and CDR2 SYGVQD (reference sequence). The CDR3 extends over 14 amino acids. V lost 8 bases and J lost 1; bases outside the gene matches: 8.

The rearrangement uses TRBV6-2 or TRBV6-3 and TRBJ2-7; tentative D call: TRBD1 (6 bases). V lost 5 bases to trimming and J lost 2 bases, with 19 bases between them. CDR1 is MNHEY, CDR2 SVGEGT, per germline. The CDR3 runs 16 residues. CDR3 nucleotide sequence: TGTGCCAGCAGTAATATACGGGACAACTCTCCCTACGAGCAGTACTTC. As protein: CASSNIRDNSPYEQYF.

The V and J genes are TRBV5-1 and TRBJ2-5; 7 nucleotides align to TRBD1. The CDR3 has 13 amino acids. The trim removed 4 bases at V and 3 bases at J, leaving 3 bases unmatched. CDR1 and CDR2 (germline): SGHRS, YFSETQ. The CDR3 here is CASSRGQKETQYF. In DNA, the CDR3 is TGCGCCAGCAGCCGGGGACAGAAAGAGACCCAGTACTTC.

This chain joins TRBV11-2 and TRBJ1-2; no reliable D call. The germline V and J ends were trimmed by 7 bases and 7 bases, with 13 bases remaining between them. Looked up from germline, CDR1 is SGHAT and CDR2 is FQNNGV. This CDR3 spans 12 amino acids. CDR3 DNA sequence: TGTGCCAGCACCTTGACGGGCTTTGGCTACACCTTC. Its protein product is CASTLTGFGYTF.